The next 21 T cell receptor beta chains were all read from a single sample in a study of technical replicates of blood from a few donors. The table came from immunoSEQ multiplex PCR; TCRdb's copy has only in-frame clones and leaves some out. The sample lists around 80,000 clones, about 89% occurring once. The sequenced material came from T cells isolated from PBMCs. These receptor sequences come from a human donor in good health.

This chain links TRBV6-1 with TRBJ2-7, with 8 bases that match TRBD1. Germline CDR1 is MNHNS and CDR2 is SASEGT. V shed 4 bases, J shed 3 bases, and the junction held 14 bases outside the gene matches. The CDR3 is 17 residues long. CDR3 region: CASSAAYKGQARYEQYF. In DNA form, the CDR3 reads TGTGCCAGCAGTGCCGCATATAAGGGACAGGCCCGCTACGAGCAGTACTTC.

The chain carries TRBV6-5 and TRBJ2-7, with 7 bases that match TRBD2. CDR1 and CDR2 from the germline V gene are MNHEY and SVGAGI. This CDR3 spans 15 amino acids. After removal of 0 bases from V and 2 bases from J, the junction contained 4 bases not matched to a gene. The CDR3 sequence is CASSYSAGDAYEQYF. For the CDR3, the DNA is TGTGCCAGCAGTTACTCGGCGGGAGACGCCTACGAGCAGTACTTC.

The V call is TRBV27, the J call TRBJ2-2; no definite D call. The V and J ends lost 3 bases and 5 bases respectively, with 4 bases between them. The CDR3 has 12 amino acids. Germline values: CDR1 MNHEY, CDR2 SMNVEV (reference sequence). The CDR3 region is CASSFSTGELFF. The DNA for the CDR3 is TGTGCCAGCAGTTTTTCTACCGGGGAGCTGTTTTTT.

The J gene is TRBJ2-2, the V gene TRBV9; 11 bases align to TRBD1. Looked up from germline, CDR1 is SGDLS and CDR2 is YYNGEE. V shed 4 bases, J shed 0 bases, and the junction held 11 bases outside the gene matches. The CDR3 contains 19 residues. In nucleotides, the CDR3 is TGTGCCAGCAGCCTTCCCCCGGACAGGGGGCTTTCGAACACCGGGGAGCTGTTTTTT. Residues: CASSLPPDRGLSNTGELFF. Full variable domain (rest looked up from reference TRBV9 and TRBJ2-2): DSGVTQTPKHLITATGQRVTLRCSPRSGDLSVYWYQQSLDQGLQFLIQYYNGEERAKGNILERFSAQQFPDLHSELNLSSLELGDSALYFCASSLPPDRGLSNTGELFFGEGSRLTVL.

The V call is TRBV30, the J call TRBJ1-1, with a weak D call TRBD1 (6 bases). V lost 2 bases, J lost 11 bases, and 15 bases lay in between. The germline gives CDR1 GTSNPN, CDR2 SVGIG (reference sequence). The CDR3 spans 12 residues. CDR3: CAWSPTSGDAFF. CDR3 nucleotide sequence: TGTGCCTGGAGTCCTACTTCAGGGGACGCTTTCTTT.

This sequence joins TRBV7-9 and TRBJ2-7; 12 positions match TRBD2. The germline gives CDR1 SEHNR, CDR2 FQNEAQ (reference sequence). With 4 bases clipped from V and 6 bases from J, the junction kept 1 base outside the gene matches. CDR3 length: 13 residues. The CDR3 sequence is CASSSLAGGEQYF. The DNA for the CDR3 is TGTGCCAGCAGCTCACTAGCGGGAGGCGAGCAGTACTTC.

This rearrangement joins TRBV19 to TRBJ2-1; 9 bases line up with TRBD1. Germline V gene data show CDR1 as LNHDA and CDR2 as SQIVND (reference sequence). The CDR3 is 14 residues long. Trimming at V came to 7 bases and at J to 12 bases, leaving 13 bases not matched to a gene. The CDR3 DNA is TGTGCCAGTACGGGGACAGGGAGTCCGTTTGCGCAGTTCTTC. It codes for CASTGTGSPFAQFF.

This rearrangement joins TRBV7-3 to TRBJ2-1; TRBD2 might be the D (5 bases). Germline CDR1 is SGHTA and CDR2 is FQGTGA. This CDR3 spans 15 amino acids. V lost 8 bases and J lost 8, with 22 bases in between. CDR3 sequence: CASRPSHYSTDEQFF. CDR3 DNA: TGTGCCAGCCGACCTAGCCATTACTCTACAGATGAGCAGTTCTTC.

This chain uses TRBV4-3 with TRBJ1-3; D is ambiguous. The CDR3 totals 17 residues. Per germline, CDR1 LGHNA and CDR2 YSLEER. V was cut by 0 bases and J by 7 bases, with 19 bases left in between. The CDR3 DNA follows: TGCGCCAGCAGCCAAGATTCGACGGGGTGGGGAAGTAACACCATATATTTT. It codes for CASSQDSTGWGSNTIYF.

The V and J genes are TRBV5-6 and TRBJ1-2; D remains ambiguous. The CDR3 is made up of 13 amino acids. Germline CDR1 is SGHDT and CDR2 is YYEEEE. Trimming shortened V by 2 bases and J by 5 bases, and 10 bases separated the two germline ends. CDR3 sequence: CASSFLDSYGYTF. The CDR3 DNA is TGTGCCAGCAGCTTTCTAGATTCTTATGGCTACACCTTC.

This sequence joins TRBV18 and TRBJ2-6; D gene uncertain. In germline, CDR1 is KGHSH, CDR2 LQKENI. Trimming cost V 5 bases and J 2 bases, with 10 bases left between them. The CDR3 is 15 amino acids. As DNA, the CDR3 is TGTGCCAGCTCAGTCAGTGAAGCTGGGGCCAACGTCCTGACTTTC. It codes for CASSVSEAGANVLTF.

This chain joins TRBV7-2 and TRBJ2-1, with 13 bases fitting TRBD2. The germline V gene encodes CDR1 SGHTA and CDR2 FQGNSA. CDR3 length equals 16 residues. Trimming removed 1 base from V and 8 bases from J; junction bases left unmatched: 5. The CDR3 is CASSLGTSGSPHEQFF. DNA of the CDR3: TGTGCCAGCAGCTTAGGGACTAGCGGGAGCCCCCATGAGCAGTTCTTC. The full variable domain, with the rest looked up from reference TRBV7-2 and TRBJ2-1, is GAGVSQSPSNKVTEKGKDVELRCDPISGHTALYWYRQSLGQGLEFLIYFQGNSAPDKSGLPSDRFSAERTGGSVSTLTIQRTQQEDSAVYLCASSLGTSGSPHEQFFGPGTRLTVL.

The gene calls are TRBV6-5 and TRBJ2-1, with 10 nucleotides matching TRBD2. V lost 9 bases, J lost 8 bases, and 10 bases stayed unmatched. This CDR3 is built from 14 residues. Germline V lookup: CDR1 MNHEY, CDR2 SVGAGI. CDR3 loop: CASRAGGGFDEQFF. In nucleotides, the CDR3 is TGTGCCAGTAGAGCGGGAGGGGGATTCGATGAGCAGTTCTTC.

The genes are TRBV11-3 and TRBJ2-1; TRBD2 matches 8 bases. There are 15 residues in the CDR3. The V gene's germline CDR1 is SGHNT and CDR2 YENEEA. V gave up 0 bases and J gave up 5 bases; unmatched junction bases: 3. CDR3 protein: CASSLDSGINNEQFF. The CDR3 region has the DNA TGTGCCAGCAGCTTAGATAGCGGGATAAACAATGAGCAGTTCTTC.

The rearrangement links TRBV4-2 to TRBJ2-4; 12 bases are a match to TRBD2. Looked up from germline, CDR1 is LGHNA and CDR2 is YNFKEQ. The CDR3 loop spans 18 amino acids. The junction had 9 bases not matched to a gene; V was cut back by 0 bases and J by 6 bases. The CDR3 spells CASSQDWLAGGVGNIQYF. For the CDR3, the DNA is TGTGCCAGCAGCCAAGATTGGCTAGCGGGAGGGGTTGGAAACATTCAGTACTTC.

The rearrangement links TRBV6-4 to TRBJ1-2; possible D gene TRBD1, 5 bases. Trimming removed 2 bases at V and 7 bases at J, with 23 bases between. The CDR3 length is 17 residues. CDR1 MRHNA and CDR2 SNTAGT come from the germline V gene. The chain's CDR3 is CASSDKPLVRGLGGYTF. In DNA form, the CDR3 reads TGTGCCAGCAGTGACAAACCCCTGGTAAGGGGCCTAGGTGGCTACACCTTC.

On this clone itself: The identical CDR3 is also encoded by other nucleotide sequences in the sample. This chain uses TRBV27 with TRBJ2-1; D remains unclear. Trimming took 2 bases from V and 9 from J, leaving 5 bases between them. CDR1 and CDR2 from the germline V gene are MNHEY and SMNVEV (reference sequence). The CDR3 runs to 11 residues. The CDR3, as DNA: TGTGCCAGCAGTTTACGCGGTGAGCAGTTCTTC. This translates into CASSLRGEQFF.

V is TRBV19 and J is TRBJ1-2; D ambiguous. Looked up from germline, CDR1 is LNHDA and CDR2 is SQIVND (reference sequence). This CDR3 region has 14 residues. Trimming left V 5 bases short and J 6 bases short, with 16 bases between. In DNA form, the CDR3 reads TGTGCCAGTAGTGGTCAGTCCCTCCTTCATGGCTACACCTTC. Amino acids: CASSGQSLLHGYTF.

V usage is TRBV2 and J usage is TRBJ1-5; D perhaps matches TRBD1 (6 bases). Trimming removed 5 bases at V and 1 base at J, with 12 bases between. This CDR3 spans 15 amino acids. Germline CDR1 reads SNHLY; CDR2 reads FYNNEI. DNA of the CDR3: TGTGCCAGCAGTACAGGGTCGGCCAGCAATCAGCCCCAGCATTTT. Its translation: CASSTGSASNQPQHF.

This chain links TRBV9 with TRBJ2-3; the D gene is possibly TRBD2 (6 bases). The V and J ends lost 0 bases and 0 bases respectively, with 8 bases between them. The CDR3 has 15 residues. Germline-derived CDR1 and CDR2 are SGDLS and YYNGEE. The CDR3 DNA sequence: TGTGCCAGCAGCGTAGATGGAGGGAGCACAGATACGCAGTATTTT. Residues: CASSVDGGSTDTQYF.

The chain joins TRBV5-4 to TRBJ1-4, with 9 bases matching TRBD1. The CDR3 has 16 residues. V shed 4 bases and J 7 bases; nucleotides not matched to a gene: 11. CDR1 and CDR2 (germline): SGHNT, YYREEE (reference sequence). For the CDR3, the DNA is TGTGCCAGCAGCCCAGAACGACAGGGGGTGGGTGAAAAACTGTTTTTT. Protein sequence: CASSPERQGVGEKLFF.